A single sample gave rise to the 21 T cell receptor beta chains below, sequenced in a study of shared clonotypes between healthy human individuals. Assay: immunoSEQ multiplex PCR; the TCRdb copy retains only in-frame clones and omits some. The sample carries over 2,000,000 clones, around 93% recorded once. CD45RO-negative, CCR7-selected cells formed the naive CD8 fraction, which excluded terminally differentiated effector memory CD45RA+ cells. The sample taken for sequencing was naive CD8+ T cells from PBMCs. The receptors were sampled from a man aged 18 to 29 in good health. Some clones in this sample may be carry-over from other donors' samples.

The chain recombines TRBV11-2 with TRBJ2-1; D remains unclear. Germline V gene data show CDR1 as SGHAT and CDR2 as FQNNGV. Trimming left V 5 bases short and J 2 bases short, with 16 bases between. The CDR3 runs 16 residues. In nucleotides, the CDR3 is TGTGCCAGCAGCGGCGATACAGCGCGCCCCTACAATGAGCAGTTCTTC. It yields the protein CASSGDTARPYNEQFF.

The CDR3 spells CASSLGGTTGNTIYF. In DNA form, the CDR3 reads TGTGCCAGCAGCTTAGGGGGGACTACTGGAAACACCATATATTTT. The chain links TRBV11-2 to TRBJ1-3; possible D gene TRBD1, 5 bases. Looked up from germline, CDR1 is SGHAT and CDR2 is FQNNGV. Trimming removed 1 base at V and 2 bases at J, with 9 bases between. The CDR3 totals 15 residues.

The gene calls are TRBV6-5 and TRBJ1-5; a possible D gene is TRBD1 (5 bases). The CDR3 is 16 residues long. V was shortened by 4 bases and J by 0 bases, with 13 bases between the two germline ends. The germline gives CDR1 MNHEY, CDR2 SVGAGI. CDR3 bases: TGTGCCAGCAGTTCTGGTTGGAGGGGTAGCAATCAGCCCCAGCATTTT. Its translation is CASSSGWRGSNQPQHF.

The CDR3 spells CASKFGTGIYQPQHF. DNA of the CDR3: TGTGCCAGCAAGTTCGGGACAGGGATTTATCAGCCCCAGCATTTT. The chain carries TRBV28 and TRBJ1-5; 9 positions match TRBD1. Germline CDR1 and CDR2: MDHEN and SYDVKM. This CDR3 spans 15 amino acids. V dropped 7 bases and J dropped 5; count of bases not matched to a gene: 9.

The chain carries TRBV7-9 and TRBJ2-7; no definite D call. Trimming removed 5 bases from V and 0 bases from J, with 17 bases in between. The CDR3 covers 16 residues. CDR1 is SEHNR, CDR2 FQNEAQ, per germline (reference sequence). CDR3 nucleotides: TGTGCCAGCAGCGCTCCGGGCCCTACCATCTCCTACGAGCAGTACTTC. It is translated as CASSAPGPTISYEQYF.

This clone was counted once. The chain has TRBV11-2 and TRBJ2-1; 12 bases agree with TRBD2. The CDR3 totals 16 residues. Unmatched junction bases numbered 7, after V lost 5 bases and J lost 5 bases. Germline CDR1 is SGHAT and CDR2 is FQNNGV. The CDR3 DNA sequence: TGTGCCAGCAGCCCTTCGGCTAGCGGGAGGGACAATGAGCAGTTCTTC. Its translation: CASSPSASGRDNEQFF.

The chain is built from TRBV27 and TRBJ2-7; 8 nucleotides match TRBD2. CDR1 and CDR2 from the germline V gene are MNHEY and SMNVEV (reference sequence). The CDR3 runs 15 residues. V was clipped by 6 bases and J by 4 bases; unmatched bases: 11. The CDR3 here is CASSQSGTSAYEQYF. The CDR3 DNA is TGTGCCAGCAGCCAATCGGGGACTAGTGCATACGAGCAGTACTTC.

The chain couples TRBV16 to TRBJ1-2; D ambiguous. Germline V gene lookup returns CDR1 KGHSY and CDR2 FQNENV. V was shortened by 1 base and J by 2 bases, with 8 bases between the two germline ends. The CDR3 runs 14 residues. CDR3 bases: TGTGCCAGCAGCCAATTTATCCGAAACTATGGCTACACCTTC. Its protein product is CASSQFIRNYGYTF. Full variable domain (missing parts from reference TRBV16 and TRBJ1-2): GEEVAQTPKHLVRGEGQKAKLYCAPIKGHSYVFWYQQVLKNEFKFLISFQNENVFDETGMPKERFSAKCLPNSPCSLEIQATKLEDSAVYFCASSQFIRNYGYTFGSGTRLTVV.

The rearrangement joins TRBV27 to TRBJ2-7; D possibly corresponds to TRBD2 (6 bases). V lost 5 bases and J 0 bases, leaving 17 bases between the germline ends. The germline gives CDR1 MNHEY, CDR2 SMNVEV (reference sequence). The CDR3 is 16 residues long. The CDR3 protein is CASSPSAGPLSYEQYF. DNA for the CDR3: TGTGCCAGCAGTCCCAGCGCGGGACCCCTCTCCTACGAGCAGTACTTC.

This chain connects TRBV13 to TRBJ2-7; 7 nucleotides align to TRBD2. The junction had 8 bases not matched to a gene; V was cut back by 4 bases and J by 2 bases. CDR1 and CDR2 from the germline V gene are PRHDT and FYEKMQ (reference sequence). CDR3 length: 15 residues. The CDR3 region is CASSSPSSGTYEQYF. CDR3 sequence (DNA): TGTGCCAGCAGCTCTCCTTCTAGCGGTACCTACGAGCAGTACTTC.

The J gene is TRBJ1-5, the V gene TRBV18; TRBD1 is a possible D gene (6 bases). Trimming took off 4 bases at V and 5 bases at J, with 24 bases between the two ends. This CDR3 is 18 amino acids long. Germline CDR1 reads KGHSH; CDR2 reads LQKENI. The CDR3 reads CASSRLRNTGSNDQPQHF. The CDR3 DNA follows: TGTGCCAGCTCACGCCTCCGAAATACAGGGTCGAACGATCAGCCCCAGCATTTT.

The gene calls are TRBV30 and TRBJ2-7; either TRBD1 or TRBD2 may supply D (5 bases each). CDR3 size: 13 residues. From germline, CDR1 is GTSNPN and CDR2 SVGIG (reference sequence). With 8 bases removed from V and 2 bases from J, the gap between germline ends came to 16 bases. The CDR3 region is CAGHRDGPYEQYF. CDR3 sequence (DNA): TGTGCCGGCCACCGGGACGGCCCCTACGAGCAGTACTTC.

The chain employs TRBV15 and TRBJ2-7, with no clear D. Germline assignment: CDR1 LNHNV and CDR2 YYDKDF (reference sequence). CDR3 length: 15 residues. V dropped 9 bases and J dropped 2 bases, with 20 bases sitting between them. CDR3 region: CATVPQPGPTYEQYF. The CDR3 DNA sequence: TGTGCCACAGTTCCCCAACCGGGTCCAACCTACGAGCAGTACTTC.

The CDR3 sequence is CASSLGFVTSTDTQYF. Here the CDR3 DNA reads TGTGCCAGCAGTTTGGGTTTTGTAACTAGCACAGATACGCAGTATTTT. This rearrangement joins TRBV27 to TRBJ2-3; the D is unclear. The V and J ends lost 3 bases and 0 bases respectively, with 13 bases between them. This CDR3 has 16 amino acids. The germline V gene encodes CDR1 MNHEY and CDR2 SMNVEV (reference sequence).

The gene calls are TRBV28 and TRBJ2-1; TRBD2 aligns across 13 bases. In germline, CDR1 is MDHEN, CDR2 SYDVKM. Trimming at V came to 0 bases and at J to 0 bases, leaving 5 bases not matched to a gene. This CDR3 comprises 19 residues. As DNA, the CDR3 is TGTGCCAGCAGTTTATGGCTAGGGACTAGCGGGGTCTCCTACAATGAGCAGTTCTTC. Translated: CASSLWLGTSGVSYNEQFF.

The chain has TRBV19 and TRBJ1-2; 9 positions agree with TRBD1. There are 16 residues in the CDR3. V shed 9 bases and J 1 base; nucleotides not matched to a gene: 12. Germline V CDR1 and CDR2: LNHDA, SQIVND (reference sequence). In DNA form, the CDR3 reads TGTGCCAGGCCTAGGGACAGGGCTGCGGGTAACTATGGCTACACCTTC. The encoded protein is CARPRDRAAGNYGYTF.

This chain uses TRBV4-1 with TRBJ2-1; D call uncertain. V lost 0 bases to trimming and J lost 4 bases, with 4 bases between them. CDR1 is MGHRA, CDR2 YSYEKL, per germline. CDR3 length: 13 amino acids. The CDR3 loop reads CASSQDGYNEQFF. CDR3 coding DNA: TGCGCCAGCAGCCAAGATGGGTACAATGAGCAGTTCTTC.

V is TRBV7-8 and J is TRBJ1-3; a weak D match, TRBD1 (5 bases). The CDR3 contains 18 residues. CDR1 and CDR2 from the germline V gene are SGHVS and FQNEAQ. Trimming stripped 5 bases from V and 0 bases from J, with 20 bases between. The CDR3 spells CASSRYGGGQSSGNTIYF. CDR3 sequence (DNA): TGTGCCAGCAGCCGCTATGGGGGTGGCCAGTCCTCTGGAAACACCATATATTTT.

This clone was seen only once. V and J are TRBV7-9 and TRBJ2-5; 8 positions agree with TRBD2. TRBJ2-7 matches the DNA end more closely, so the J call is doubtful. Germline V gives CDR1 SEHNR, CDR2 FQNEAQ (reference sequence). The length of the CDR3 is 16 residues. The CDR3 sequence: CASSANKREFSYEQYF. The CDR3 region has the DNA TGTGCCAGCAGCGCCAACAAGCGGGAGTTCTCCTACGAGCAGTACTTC.

The genes are TRBV28 and TRBJ2-1; D remains ambiguous. The CDR3 loop spans 15 amino acids. Trimming left V 7 bases short and J 0 bases short, with 13 bases between. Germline CDR1 reads MDHEN; CDR2 reads SYDVKM. CDR3 in amino acids: CASINSVSSYNEQFF. CDR3 bases: TGTGCCAGCATTAACTCCGTCAGCTCCTACAATGAGCAGTTCTTC.

The CDR3 loop reads CASSLGDSFYEQYF. The CDR3 DNA is TGTGCCAGCAGCTTAGGGGATTCATTCTACGAGCAGTACTTC. This rearrangement joins TRBV7-9 to TRBJ2-7; D gene unclear. The CDR3 has 14 amino acids. Looked up from germline, CDR1 is SEHNR and CDR2 is FQNEAQ (reference sequence). The ends were cut back, 1 base at V and 3 bases at J, with 10 bases in the middle. The full variable domain, its missing parts supplied by reference TRBV7-9 and TRBJ2-7, is DTGVSQNPRHKITKRGQNVTFRCDPISEHNRLYWYRQTLGQGPEFLTYFQNEAQLEKSRLLSDRFSAERPKGSFSTLEIQRTEQGDSAMYLCASSLGDSFYEQYFGPGTRLTVT.